This T cell receptor beta chain is drawn from a study of blood T cell repertoires in COVID-19. Assay used: immunoSEQ multiplex PCR; TCRdb lists only in-frame clones, some missing. This table has 250,000 to 350,000 clones, 87% appearing once. Participants were aged 18 to 89 years, lived in roughly 25 US areas, and enrolled virtually. The length of the CDR3 is 15 residues. The V segment lost 4 bases and the J segment 6 bases; nucleotides outside the gene matches: 7. Germline CDR1 is SGHNT and CDR2 is YYREEE (reference sequence). The sample taken for sequencing was PBMCs or T cells enriched from blood (not recorded which). The V gene is TRBV5-4, the J gene TRBJ2-7, with 13 nucleotides matching TRBD2. The sequence was obtained from a woman under 30 who had recovered from COVID-19. CDR3 bases: TGTGCCAGCAGCAGAGACGGACTAGCGGGAGTCGAGCAGTACTTC. It translates to CASSRDGLAGVEQYF.